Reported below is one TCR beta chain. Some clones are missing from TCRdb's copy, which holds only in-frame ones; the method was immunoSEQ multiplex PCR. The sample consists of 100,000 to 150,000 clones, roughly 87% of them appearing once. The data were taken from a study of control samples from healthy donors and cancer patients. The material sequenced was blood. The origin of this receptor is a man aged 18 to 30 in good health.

CDR3 DNA: TGTGCCAGCCTCCTGGGAGGGGTCGGGGCCAACGTCCTGACTTTC. It yields the protein CASLLGGVGANVLTF. V gene TRBV28 combines with J gene TRBJ2-6, with 7 bases fitting TRBD2. Trimming took 8 bases from V and 4 from J; bases not matched to a gene: 8. From germline, CDR1 is MDHEN and CDR2 SYDVKM. This CDR3 region has 15 residues.